This TCR beta chain derives from a study of tumor and adjacent non-tumor tissue in lung cancer. Findings of the study overall: Tumor tissue had significantly higher TCR diversity than normal lung. Higher tumor TCR diversity was associated with shorter survival.

This sample's RNA came from whole unsorted tissue. This CDR3 is built from 17 residues. A modified ARM-PCR protocol with three rounds of nested PCR amplified TCRbeta. TCRdb reprocessed the multiplex PCR reads via MiXCR and lists one record per CDR3 protein. Of 200,000 to 250,000 distinct CDR3 sequences listed, around 71% are singletons. Regarding this clonotype: Its antigen is still unknown. A junction end diverges from the germline sequence, so it may reflect a read error.

The sample was lung tumor tissue. J is TRBJ2-3 and V is TRBV12-3 or TRBV12-4, with 16 nucleotides matching TRBD2. The receptor comes from a man aged 60 to 75 with non-small cell lung cancer. The CDR3 here is CASSLRGLAGGADTHYF. DNA for the CDR3: TGTGCCAGCAGTTTAAGGGGACTAGCGGGGGGGGCAGATACGCACTATTTT.